Listed below are T cell receptor beta chains from one sample, sequenced in a study of spatial heterogeneity in lung cancer. In TCRdb, the 5' RACE reads were re-called with MiXCR into one record per CDR3 protein. This sample carries fewer than 9,500 distinct CDR3 sequences, around 8.4% of them seen once, and the ten largest clones take around 25%. The source material was lung tumor tissue, sampled at surgery. The receptors derive from a male donor with early-stage non-small cell lung cancer. CDR3s include the opening cysteine and the closing phenylalanine or tryptophan. D genes are given only for firm matches. The size entry is marked missing in some rows and otherwise reads once, few, many or a size class.

j_call: TRBJ2-3
v_call: TRBV7-9
clone_size: many
d_call: NA
cdr3_aa: CASSTGYTQYF
cdr3_nt: TGTGCCAGCAGCACAGGCTATACGCAGTATTTT

j_call: TRBJ1-1
v_call: TRBV29-1
clone_size: many
d_call: NA
cdr3_aa: CSVARHMNTEAFF
cdr3_nt: TGCAGCGTTGCACGCCACATGAACACTGAAGCTTTCTTT

j_call: TRBJ2-1
v_call: TRBV6-2/TRBV6-3
clone_size: large
d_call: TRBD2
cdr3_aa: CASSSPTSGVGQFF
cdr3_nt: TGTGCCAGCAGTTCCCCGACTAGCGGGGTTGGGCAGTTCTTC

j_call: TRBJ2-7
v_call: TRBV5-1
clone_size: many
d_call: TRBD2
cdr3_aa: CASSPGTSGRGEYF
cdr3_nt: TGCGCCAGCAGCCCGGGGACTAGCGGGAGAGGCGAGTACTTC

j_call: TRBJ1-2
v_call: TRBV29-1
clone_size: many
d_call: NA
cdr3_aa: CSVEDGVYSNGYTF
cdr3_nt: TGCAGCGTTGAAGACGGGGTGTACTCCAATGGCTACACCTTC

j_call: TRBJ2-4
v_call: TRBV2
clone_size: many
d_call: TRBD2
cdr3_aa: CASSGGGNNIQYF
cdr3_nt: TGTGCCAGCAGTGGCGGGGGAAATAACATTCAGTACTTC

j_call: TRBJ1-4
v_call: TRBV5-1
clone_size: many
d_call: TRBD1
cdr3_aa: CASSLQGQQNEKLFF
cdr3_nt: TGCGCCAGCAGCTTGCAGGGACAGCAAAATGAAAAACTGTTTTTT

j_call: TRBJ1-2
v_call: TRBV7-8
clone_size: many
d_call: TRBD1
cdr3_aa: CASSLEDRVFYGYTF
cdr3_nt: TGTGCCAGCAGCTTAGAGGACAGGGTTTTCTATGGCTACACCTTC

j_call: TRBJ2-2
v_call: TRBV12-3/TRBV12-4
clone_size: medium-sized
d_call: NA
cdr3_aa: CASSPWGGNTGELFF
cdr3_nt: TGTGCCAGCAGCCCCTGGGGCGGGAACACCGGGGAGCTGTTTTTT

j_call: TRBJ2-4
v_call: TRBV20-1
clone_size: medium-sized
d_call: NA
cdr3_aa: CSARVYQNIQYF
cdr3_nt: TGCAGTGCTAGAGTCTACCAAAACATTCAGTACTTC

j_call: TRBJ1-5
v_call: TRBV3-1
clone_size: many
d_call: TRBD1
cdr3_aa: CASSPTGVSGNQPQHF
cdr3_nt: TGTGCCAGCAGCCCGACAGGGGTAAGCGGCAATCAGCCCCAGCATTTT

j_call: TRBJ1-1
v_call: TRBV7-9
clone_size: many
d_call: NA
cdr3_aa: CASSSASREAFF
cdr3_nt: TGTGCCAGCAGCTCCGCAAGCCGGGAAGCTTTCTTT

j_call: TRBJ2-1
v_call: TRBV7-6
clone_size: medium-sized
d_call: NA
cdr3_aa: CASSLGGVYNEQFF
cdr3_nt: TGTGCCAGCAGCTTAGGAGGCGTTTACAATGAGCAGTTCTTC

j_call: TRBJ2-2
v_call: TRBV7-2
clone_size: NA
d_call: NA
cdr3_aa: CASGPGQNTGELFF
cdr3_nt: TGTGCCAGCGGGCCGGGACAGAACACCGGGGAGCTGTTTTTT

j_call: TRBJ2-4
v_call: TRBV25-1
clone_size: many
d_call: NA
cdr3_aa: CASSAGSPKNIQYF
cdr3_nt: TGTGCCAGCAGTGCCGGGAGTCCCAAAAACATTCAGTACTTC

j_call: TRBJ1-2
v_call: TRBV7-2
clone_size: many
d_call: NA
cdr3_aa: CASSLTGFGYTF
cdr3_nt: TGTGCCAGCAGCTTAACCGGGTTTGGCTACACCTTC

j_call: TRBJ2-5
v_call: TRBV7-2
clone_size: medium-sized
d_call: NA
cdr3_aa: CASSSLNQETQYF
cdr3_nt: TGTGCCAGCAGCTCGTTAAACCAAGAGACCCAGTACTTC

j_call: TRBJ1-1
v_call: TRBV21-1
clone_size: many
d_call: NA
cdr3_aa: CASSKVGLNTEAFF
cdr3_nt: TGTGCCAGCAGCAAAGTAGGTCTGAACACTGAAGCTTTCTTT

j_call: TRBJ1-5
v_call: TRBV7-9
clone_size: many
d_call: NA
cdr3_aa: CASSLTGYQPQHF
cdr3_nt: TGTGCCAGCAGCCTAACAGGGTATCAGCCCCAGCATTTT

j_call: TRBJ2-3
v_call: TRBV7-7
clone_size: many
d_call: NA
cdr3_aa: CASSPGYSQSDTQYF
cdr3_nt: TGTGCTAGCAGCCCCGGCTACTCCCAATCAGATACGCAGTATTTT

j_call: TRBJ2-7
v_call: TRBV20-1
clone_size: many
d_call: TRBD2
cdr3_aa: CSARGTSGVTFDEQYF
cdr3_nt: TGCAGTGCTAGGGGAACTAGCGGAGTAACGTTCGACGAGCAGTACTTC

j_call: TRBJ2-2
v_call: TRBV5-1
clone_size: many
d_call: TRBD2
cdr3_aa: CASSLSRGDYSTGELFF
cdr3_nt: TGCGCCAGCAGCTTGTCCCGGGGGGACTACTCCACCGGGGAGCTGTTTTTT

j_call: TRBJ2-1
v_call: TRBV5-1
clone_size: once
d_call: NA
cdr3_aa: CASATRGPSYNEQFF
cdr3_nt: TGCGCCAGCGCGACTCGGGGGCCCTCCTACAATGAGCAGTTCTTC

j_call: TRBJ2-1
v_call: TRBV7-2
clone_size: NA
d_call: TRBD2
cdr3_aa: CASSRSSGGDNEQFF
cdr3_nt: TGTGCCAGCAGCCGCTCTAGCGGGGGGGACAATGAGCAGTTCTTC

j_call: TRBJ1-1
v_call: TRBV6-5
clone_size: many
d_call: NA
cdr3_aa: CASSYFRGTEAFF
cdr3_nt: TGTGCCAGCAGTTACTTCCGAGGCACTGAAGCTTTCTTT

j_call: TRBJ1-1
v_call: TRBV5-1
clone_size: many
d_call: NA
cdr3_aa: CASSLEGLGRTEAFF
cdr3_nt: TGCGCCAGCAGCTTGGAGGGGCTAGGGAGGACTGAAGCTTTCTTT

j_call: TRBJ2-7
v_call: TRBV5-1
clone_size: NA
d_call: NA
cdr3_aa: CASSLVEVMPYEQYF
cdr3_nt: TGCGCCAGCAGCTTGGTGGAGGTCATGCCCTACGAGCAGTACTTC

j_call: TRBJ2-1
v_call: TRBV11-3
clone_size: NA
d_call: NA
cdr3_aa: CASSPSGYEQFF
cdr3_nt: TGTGCCAGCAGCCCAAGTGGGTATGAGCAGTTCTTC

j_call: TRBJ1-1
v_call: TRBV4-1
clone_size: NA
d_call: NA
cdr3_aa: CASSQARTSPNTEAFF
cdr3_nt: TGCGCCAGCAGCCAAGCTAGGACATCCCCGAACACTGAAGCTTTCTTT

j_call: TRBJ2-3
v_call: TRBV2
clone_size: many
d_call: NA
cdr3_aa: CASSEGDTQYF
cdr3_nt: TGTGCCAGCAGTGAAGGCGATACGCAGTATTTT

j_call: TRBJ2-7
v_call: TRBV28
clone_size: many
d_call: NA
cdr3_aa: CASRNFRTGYEQYF
cdr3_nt: TGTGCCAGCCGCAATTTCCGGACGGGCTACGAGCAGTACTTC

j_call: TRBJ2-6
v_call: TRBV12-3/TRBV12-4
clone_size: few
d_call: NA
cdr3_aa: CASSYLAGANVLTF
cdr3_nt: TGTGCCAGCAGTTATCTGGCTGGGGCCAACGTCCTGACTTTC

j_call: TRBJ1-5
v_call: TRBV5-1
clone_size: many
d_call: TRBD1
cdr3_aa: CASSLGGTGYQPQHF
cdr3_nt: TGCGCCAGCAGCTTGGGCGGGACAGGGTATCAGCCCCAGCATTTT

j_call: TRBJ2-3
v_call: TRBV18
clone_size: many
d_call: NA
cdr3_aa: CASSPPGRESTDTQYF
cdr3_nt: TGTGCCAGCTCACCACCCGGAAGGGAGAGCACAGATACGCAGTATTTT

j_call: TRBJ2-7
v_call: TRBV6-6
clone_size: many
d_call: NA
cdr3_aa: CASSPDLSRLHEQYF
cdr3_nt: TGTGCCAGCAGTCCCGACCTTAGTCGCCTCCACGAGCAGTACTTC

j_call: TRBJ2-3
v_call: TRBV6-2/TRBV6-3
clone_size: many
d_call: NA
cdr3_aa: CASSYFSGPTDTQYF
cdr3_nt: TGTGCCAGCAGTTACTTCTCGGGCCCCACAGATACGCAGTATTTT

j_call: TRBJ2-5
v_call: TRBV7-7
clone_size: many
d_call: NA
cdr3_aa: CASSLYVNWDQETQYF
cdr3_nt: TGTGCTAGCAGCTTATATGTCAATTGGGACCAAGAGACCCAGTACTTC

j_call: TRBJ2-1
v_call: TRBV6-5
clone_size: many
d_call: TRBD2
cdr3_aa: CASSPLRAGGEDEQFF
cdr3_nt: TGTGCCAGCAGTCCCCTCAGAGCGGGGGGTGAGGATGAGCAGTTCTTC

j_call: TRBJ1-5
v_call: TRBV28
clone_size: few
d_call: TRBD1
cdr3_aa: CASSLPVTGNQPQHF
cdr3_nt: TGTGCCAGCAGTTTACCGGTGACAGGGAATCAGCCCCAGCATTTT

j_call: TRBJ1-2
v_call: TRBV18
clone_size: many
d_call: NA
cdr3_aa: CASSPPVGYGYTF
cdr3_nt: TGTGCCAGCTCACCCCCGGTAGGCTATGGCTACACCTTC

j_call: TRBJ2-7
v_call: TRBV20-1
clone_size: many
d_call: NA
cdr3_aa: CSASQFDSSYEQYF
cdr3_nt: TGCAGTGCTAGCCAGTTCGATAGCTCCTACGAGCAGTACTTC